Listed below are T cell receptor beta chains from one sample, sequenced in a study of beta chain features in type 1 diabetes. The repertoire was sequenced with immunoSEQ multiplex PCR; TCRdb's copy has only in-frame clones and lacks some. The table lists under 500,000 clones, approximately 30% of them singletons, with more than 0.055% in the top ten. Source material: naive CD4+ T cells from blood. Receptors were obtained from a man aged 18 to 29 in good health. CDR3s include the opening cysteine and the closing phenylalanine or tryptophan. Fields, in order: CDR3 length, clone size, J gene, V gene, D gene, CDR3 DNA, CDR3 protein. The D gene is left open where the match is weak. Size values are once, few and many counts, or a class for expanded clones, and some rows have none.

16 few TRBJ2-5 TRBV7-2 TRBD2 TGTGCCAGCAGACTGAGACTAGCGGGGCTCGTAGGGACCCAGTACTTC CASRLRLAGLVGTQYF
12 - TRBJ2-3 TRBV14 - TGTGCCAGCAGCCAAGCTTCAGATACGCAGTATTTT CASSQASDTQYF
13 - TRBJ1-2 TRBV5-4 - TGTGCCAGCAGCTCGGTACCCAGGGGTGGCTACACCTTC CASSSVPRGGYTF
13 few TRBJ2-7 TRBV6-6 TRBD1 TGTGCCAGCAGTTACCGGGCAGGGGGCGAGCAGTACTTC CASSYRAGGEQYF
17 - TRBJ2-3 TRBV4-2 TRBD2 TGTGCCAGCAGCGACGGTGGCGGACTAGTGGGAGCAGATACGCAGTATTTT CASSDGGGLVGADTQYF
16 few TRBJ2-1 TRBV7-2 - TGTGCCAGCACCCCTTGGGGGGCCGGTTTCGACAATGAGCAGTTCTTC CASTPWGAGFDNEQFF
16 - TRBJ2-3 TRBV5-1 TRBD2 TGCGCCAGCAGCCCCCGCGGGAGCGAAGGCACAGATACGCAGTATTTT CASSPRGSEGTDTQYF
15 - TRBJ2-1 TRBV5-1 TRBD1 TGCGCCAGCAGCCGACAGGGGGCCGGGGAGGATGAGCAGTTCTTC CASSRQGAGEDEQFF
13 - TRBJ2-1 TRBV4-1 - TGCGCCAGCAGCCAAGATTTTATCGGGAGAGTTTTCTTC CASSQDFIGRVFF
13 - TRBJ2-1 TRBV7-2 - TGTGCCAGCAGCTTAGACAGGAGAGGCGGGCAGTTCTTC CASSLDRRGGQFF
13 few TRBJ1-5 TRBV30 TRBD1 TGTGCCTGGAGTGGGGACAGGGCTCAGCCCCAGCATTTT CAWSGDRAQPQHF
15 - TRBJ2-1 TRBV30 - TGTGCCTGGAGTTTGGAAAGGAGCTCCTACAATGAGCAGTTCTTC CAWSLERSSYNEQFF
14 - TRBJ2-1 TRBV5-6 TRBD1 TGTGCCAGCAGCGCCGGGACAGGGATCGGTGAGCAGTTCTTC CASSAGTGIGEQFF
15 few TRBJ2-5 TRBV4-2 TRBD1 TGTGCCAGCAGCCAAGCTGACAGGGACCAAGAGACCCAGTACTTC CASSQADRDQETQYF
15 - TRBJ2-1 TRBV9 - TGTGCCAGCAGCCGGACTTTACCCTTCACCGATGAGCAGTTCTTC CASSRTLPFTDEQFF
10 - TRBJ2-1 TRBV28 TRBD2 TGTGCCAGCAGCGGGACTAGGCAGTTCTTC CASSGTRQFF
15 - TRBJ2-1 TRBV5-1 TRBD1 TGCGCCAGCAGCATACGGACAGGGCTTTCCAATGAGCAGTTCTTC CASSIRTGLSNEQFF
14 few TRBJ2-1 TRBV25-1 TRBD1 TGTGCCAGCAGTAACCCTGACAGGGCGGGTGAGCAGTTCTTC CASSNPDRAGEQFF
14 few TRBJ2-3 TRBV4-1 - TGCGCCAGCAGCCAAGATCCGTACCCAGATACGCAGTATTTT CASSQDPYPDTQYF
14 - TRBJ2-1 TRBV25-1 - TGTGCCAGCAGTGAACCCAGGGCCAACAATGAGCAGTTCTTC CASSEPRANNEQFF
16 few TRBJ2-5 TRBV4-2 TRBD2 TGTGCCAGCAGCCAAGACGCTAGCGGAGGGGCAGAGACCCAGTACTTC CASSQDASGGAETQYF
17 - TRBJ2-3 TRBV7-2 TRBD2 TGTGCCAGCAGCCTTAAAGTACTAGCGGGAGGAACAGATACGCAGTATTTT CASSLKVLAGGTDTQYF
15 - TRBJ1-2 TRBV5-1 - TGCGCCAGCAGCTTGGGCCTCAGGGCTAACTATGGCTACACCTTC CASSLGLRANYGYTF
13 - TRBJ2-1 TRBV29-1 - TGCAGCGTGGGGGGAAGATACTACAATGAGCAGTTCTTC CSVGGRYYNEQFF
16 - TRBJ2-5 TRBV30 TRBD2 TGTGCCTGGTTAGGAGAGAGGACTAGCGGGAGTAAATGGGCGTACTTC CAWLGERTSGSKWAYF
11 - TRBJ1-1 TRBV25-1 - TGTGCCAGCAGTGGGAACACTGAAGCTTTCTTT CASSGNTEAFF
14 - TRBJ2-7 TRBV30 - TGTGCCTGGAGGTCCCCAGGCCTCCTTTACGAGCAGTACTTC CAWRSPGLLYEQYF
15 - TRBJ1-2 TRBV30 TRBD1 TGTGCCTGGGCCGAGGGGACAGGCTCTAACTATGGCTACACCTTC CAWAEGTGSNYGYTF